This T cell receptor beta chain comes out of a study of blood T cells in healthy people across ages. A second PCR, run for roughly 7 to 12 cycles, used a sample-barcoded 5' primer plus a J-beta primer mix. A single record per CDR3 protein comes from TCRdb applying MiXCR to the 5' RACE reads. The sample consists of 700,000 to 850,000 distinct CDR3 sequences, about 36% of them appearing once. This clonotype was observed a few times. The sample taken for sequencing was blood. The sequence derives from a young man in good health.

CDR3 region: CAISGTGGTNTEAFF. The CDR3 coding sequence is TGTGCCATCAGTGGGACAGGGGGCACGAACACTGAAGCTTTCTTT. This sequence joins TRBV10-3 and TRBJ1-1; TRBD1 matches 11 bases. CDR3 length: 15 residues. Germline V gene lookup returns CDR1 ENHRY and CDR2 SYGVKD. V lost 4 bases and J lost 1; bases outside the gene matches: 2.